This entry describes one T cell receptor (beta chain). The entry originates in a study of blood T cell repertoires in COVID-19. In the study overall: Nucleic acid was either cDNA or gDNA, and it came from T cells, B-cell-depleted T cells, or PBMCs.

Produced via immunoSEQ multiplex PCR; TCRdb's table is partial and in-frame only. Among 310,000 or so clones listed, 70% to 90% were seen once. V lost 5 bases and J lost 1; bases outside the gene matches: 6. This CDR3 has 15 residues. Per germline, CDR1 MNHEY and CDR2 SMNVEV (reference sequence). The clonotype originates from a woman in her 40s who had recovered from COVID-19. The sequenced material came from PBMCs or T cells enriched from blood (not recorded which). This chain uses TRBV27 with TRBJ2-3; 7 positions match TRBD1. CDR3: CASSPRDSRTDTQYF. The CDR3 nucleotides read TGTGCCAGCAGTCCACGGGACAGCCGCACAGATACGCAGTATTTT.